A selection of T cell receptor beta chains follows, all from one sample in a study of blood T cell repertoires in COVID-19. The table came from immunoSEQ multiplex PCR; TCRdb's copy has only in-frame clones and leaves some out. This table holds 120,000 or so clones, approximately 83% found once. Specimen: peripheral blood. These receptors originate from a woman in her seventies with acute or convalescent COVID-19. CDR3s leave out the opening cysteine and the closing phenylalanine or tryptophan. The order of the fields is V gene, J gene, CDR3 protein.

V gene: TRBV11-3
J gene: TRBJ2-5
CDR3 protein: ASSFAGTKETQY

V gene: TRBV19
J gene: TRBJ2-1
CDR3 protein: ASSIAATPYNEQF

V gene: TRBV30
J gene: TRBJ2-1
CDR3 protein: AWSAEGQGYEQF

V gene: TRBV5-1
J gene: TRBJ1-6
CDR3 protein: ASSLGGGENSPLH

V gene: TRBV7-7
J gene: TRBJ2-2
CDR3 protein: ASSPGLLTGELF

V gene: TRBV7-2
J gene: TRBJ2-1
CDR3 protein: ASSSADFNEQF

V gene: TRBV2
J gene: TRBJ2-1
CDR3 protein: ASRTGDEQF

V gene: TRBV19
J gene: TRBJ2-3
CDR3 protein: ASSSSVGTDTQY

V gene: TRBV9
J gene: TRBJ2-7
CDR3 protein: ASSATSGATYEQY

V gene: TRBV5-1
J gene: TRBJ1-2
CDR3 protein: ASSPIKGQEDYGYT

V gene: TRBV5-4
J gene: TRBJ1-2
CDR3 protein: ASSLQGRSYGYT

V gene: TRBV5-1
J gene: TRBJ1-1
CDR3 protein: ASSFEGRMNTEAF

V gene: TRBV29-1
J gene: TRBJ1-1
CDR3 protein: SVGTGWNTEAF

V gene: TRBV4-3
J gene: TRBJ2-6
CDR3 protein: ASSQDRVNGANVLT

V gene: TRBV4-1
J gene: TRBJ1-3
CDR3 protein: ASSQEGRGRSGNTIY

V gene: TRBV5-1
J gene: TRBJ2-5
CDR3 protein: ASSPGGRETQY

V gene: TRBV29-1
J gene: TRBJ1-1
CDR3 protein: SVEDKGRGTEAF

V gene: TRBV5-1
J gene: TRBJ2-2
CDR3 protein: ASRQGGSGELF

V gene: TRBV6-2/TRBV6-3
J gene: TRBJ1-1
CDR3 protein: ASSLTGALNTEAF

V gene: TRBV5-6
J gene: TRBJ1-2
CDR3 protein: ASSILTGGEGGYT